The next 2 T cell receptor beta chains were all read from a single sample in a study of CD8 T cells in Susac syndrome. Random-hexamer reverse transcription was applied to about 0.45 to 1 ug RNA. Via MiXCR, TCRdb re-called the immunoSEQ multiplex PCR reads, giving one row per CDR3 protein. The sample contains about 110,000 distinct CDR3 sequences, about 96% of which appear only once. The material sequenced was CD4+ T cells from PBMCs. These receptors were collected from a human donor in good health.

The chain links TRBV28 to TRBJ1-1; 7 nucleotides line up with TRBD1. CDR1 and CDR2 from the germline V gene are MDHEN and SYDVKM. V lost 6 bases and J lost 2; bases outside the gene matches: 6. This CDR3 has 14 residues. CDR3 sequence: CASSSQGENTEAFF. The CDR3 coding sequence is TGTGCCAGCAGCTCGCAGGGGGAAAACACTGAAGCTTTCTTT.

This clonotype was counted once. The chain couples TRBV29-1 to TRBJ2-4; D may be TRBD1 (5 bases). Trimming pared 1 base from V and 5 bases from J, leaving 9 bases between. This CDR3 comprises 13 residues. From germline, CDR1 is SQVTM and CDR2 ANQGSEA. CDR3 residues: CSVEGTSQNIQYF. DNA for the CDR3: TGCAGCGTTGAAGGGACAAGCCAAAACATTCAGTACTTC.